This TCR beta chain was captured in a study of blood T cell repertoires in COVID-19. Study overall: There were acute and convalescent COVID-19 samples, and they came from the United States, Italy and Spain.

Everyone who took part was about 18 to 89 years old, and they came from about 25 US areas. The study assigned cohorts using participant-reported clinical history. Under the authors' procedure: Quantification of nucleated cells was approximated via reference gene primer amplification. TCRdb keeps only in-frame clones here, not all; method: immunoSEQ multiplex PCR. V, J and clone size reflect that table, while D and trimming were determined from the DNA. The sample lists approximately 350,000 clones; roughly 87% were seen once. Germline V gene data show CDR1 as SGHRS and CDR2 as YFSETQ. The V segment lost 2 bases and the J segment 4 bases; nucleotides outside the gene matches: 10. The CDR3 is 17 residues long.

The sequencing sample was made of PBMCs or T cells enriched from blood (not recorded which). V is TRBV5-1 and J is TRBJ2-2, with TRBD2 matching over 8 bases. The sequence was obtained from a woman between 25 and 40 years old who had recovered from COVID-19. The CDR3 spells CASSLSREGPGTGELFF. In DNA, the CDR3 is TGCGCCAGCAGCTTAAGTCGGGAGGGCCCCGGCACCGGGGAGCTGTTTTTT.